Listed here is a single TCR beta chain. The ends were cut back, 6 bases at V and 5 bases at J, with 10 bases in the middle. This CDR3 region has 11 residues. CDR1 and CDR2 from the germline V gene are SQVTM and ANQGSEA. The entry originates in a study of blood T cell repertoires in COVID-19. Study information: Researchers got acute and convalescent COVID-19 samples from the United States, Italy and Spain.

TCRdb keeps only in-frame clones here, not all; method: immunoSEQ multiplex PCR. The sample shows 200,000 to 250,000 clones, about nine tenths of them seen only once. V usage is TRBV29-1 and J usage is TRBJ1-2, with D maybe TRBD1 (5 bases). The receptor was derived from a man aged 50 to 59 with acute or convalescent COVID-19. The sequencing sample was made of peripheral blood. The CDR3 spells CSVTGSYGYTF. CDR3 nucleotides: TGCAGCGTCACAGGCTCGTATGGCTACACCTTC.